This TCR beta chain was identified in a study of T cells in Graves' hyperthyroidism and ophthalmopathy. Study outcomes and limitations: A median about 6 months before onset, the model predicted ophthalmopathy.

Researchers defined stable Graves' hyperthyroidism as no ophthalmopathy progression within 18 months. Patients aged 18 to 65 with hyperthyroidism were newly diagnosed, with duration under 2 months. Isolation of PBMCs was performed on around 10 ml fresh peripheral blood. Germline V CDR1 and CDR2: MDHEN, SYDVKM. The CDR3 totals 15 residues. Trimming took 4 bases from V and 3 from J; bases not matched to a gene: 5. This clonotype showed up many times. The target antigen is unknown. TCR beta CDR3 regions were amplified from RNA transcripts. The HTBI primer set served for first-round RT-PCR of the TCR CDR3. Each CDR3 protein gets one entry after TCRdb re-called the multiplex PCR reads with MiXCR. Of around 690,000 distinct CDR3 sequences in the sample, 17% are singletons; the top ten hold 15% to 18%.

The clonotype comes from a man over 45 with Graves' hyperthyroidism. J is TRBJ2-1 and V is TRBV28; TRBD2 aligns across 8 bases. Sequencing used blood. The CDR3, as DNA: TGTGCCAGCAGTTGGAGGCTAGCGGGCTACAATGAGCAGTTCTTC. Amino acid sequence: CASSWRLAGYNEQFF.